Each of the 15 T cell receptor beta chains below was sequenced from the same sample in a study of T-cell memory formation after mild COVID-19. TCRdb fed the 5' RACE reads into MiXCR, producing one record per CDR3 protein. The sample has about 150,000 distinct CDR3 sequences, about 14% seen once; the top ten hold roughly 13%. The sample taken for sequencing was PBMCs or a T cell subset sorted from them (not recorded which). Source of these receptors: an adult woman who had mild COVID-19 (a few samples of this study predate the infection). Cell type and time point are not known.

In its sample, this clonotype was seen a few times. The gene calls are TRBV20-1 and TRBJ2-2, with a weak D call TRBD1 (5 bases). The CDR3 is made up of 15 amino acids. Trimming removed 1 base from V and 2 bases from J, with 11 bases in between. Germline V gives CDR1 DFQATT, CDR2 SNEGSKA (reference sequence). CDR3 DNA sequence: TGCAGTGCTAGAGGAGACAGCCACAACACCGGGGAGCTGTTTTTT. This translates into CSARGDSHNTGELFF.

This clonotype has just a few counts. This chain uses TRBV7-2 with TRBJ1-6; a weak D match, TRBD1 (5 bases). The germline CDR1 and CDR2 sequences are SGHTA and FQGNSA. This CDR3 has 17 residues. V dropped 7 bases and J dropped 2 bases, with 18 bases sitting between them. CDR3 protein: CASNVQGAVTYNSPLHF. The CDR3 DNA sequence: TGTGCCAGCAACGTCCAAGGGGCAGTGACCTATAATTCACCCCTCCACTTT.

This clonotype was seen a handful of times. The V gene is TRBV9, the J gene TRBJ2-5; D could derive from TRBD1 or TRBD2 (5 bases each). CDR1 SGDLS and CDR2 YYNGEE come from the germline V gene. CDR3 length equals 15 residues. Deletions cut 5 bases from V and 4 bases from J, with 18 bases between. CDR3: CASSLTGTLGETQYF. The CDR3 coding sequence is TGTGCCAGCAGTCTTACGGGGACCCTCGGAGAGACCCAGTACTTC. Using reference TRBV9 and TRBJ2-5 for the parts outside the CDR3, the full variable domain is DSGVTQTPKHLITATGQRVTLRCSPRSGDLSVYWYQQSLDQGLQFLIQYYNGEERAKGNILERFSAQQFPDLHSELNLSSLELGDSALYFCASSLTGTLGETQYFGPGTRLLVL.

The sample holds a few counts of this clonotype. The CDR3 loop reads CSVGIEFRETQYF. The CDR3 coding sequence is TGCAGCGTTGGAATCGAGTTTAGGGAGACCCAGTACTTC. The chain couples TRBV29-1 to TRBJ2-5; D gene ambiguous. Trimming took 4 bases from V and 5 from J, leaving 14 bases between them. The length of the CDR3 is 13 residues. From germline, CDR1 is SQVTM and CDR2 ANQGSEA.

The chain is built from TRBV2 and TRBJ2-1; TRBD2 is a possible D gene (6 bases). The CDR3 is made up of 14 amino acids. CDR1 is SNHLY and CDR2 is FYNNEI in the germline V gene. The V gene lost 8 bases and the J gene lost 0 bases, with 11 bases spanning the gap. The CDR3 DNA reads TGTGCCAGCCTAGCGAAGAGCTCCTACAATGAGCAGTTCTTC. Translation: CASLAKSSYNEQFF.

Written as DNA, the CDR3 is TGTGCCAGCAGCTTGGAAGGTTTCGCCCGGGAGCTGTTTTTT. Translated, it gives CASSLEGFARELFF. The V and J genes are TRBV5-5 and TRBJ2-2, with D unresolved. With 0 bases removed from V and 9 bases from J, the gap between germline ends came to 12 bases. The germline gives CDR1 SGHKS, CDR2 YYEKEE (reference sequence). The CDR3 sequence is 14 residues long.

The CDR3 region is CASSLAEGGTEAFF. CDR3 sequence (DNA): TGTGCCAGCAGCTTAGCGGAGGGTGGCACTGAAGCTTTCTTT. The V call is TRBV7-9, the J call TRBJ1-1; D uncertain. The CDR3 length is 14 residues. Germline CDR1 SEHNR, CDR2 FQNEAQ (reference sequence). The ends were cut back, 0 bases at V and 4 bases at J, with 9 bases in the middle.

The chain carries TRBV7-2 and TRBJ2-5; the D call may be TRBD1 or TRBD2 (5 bases each). The CDR3 contains 13 residues. Germline CDR1 SGHTA, CDR2 FQGNSA. V was pared by 6 bases and J by 5 bases, with 13 bases between. The chain's CDR3 is CASRPPGAETQYF. Here the CDR3 DNA reads TGTGCCAGCAGGCCTCCCGGGGCGGAGACCCAGTACTTC.

V usage is TRBV9 and J usage is TRBJ1-3, with D hard to call. Germline CDR1 SGDLS, CDR2 YYNGEE. This CDR3 region has 13 residues. V lost 0 bases and J lost 8, with 9 bases in between. CDR3 DNA sequence: TGTGCCAGCAGCGTAGGAAGGGATCACACCATATATTTT. Amino acid sequence: CASSVGRDHTIYF. Using reference TRBV9 and TRBJ1-3 for the parts outside the CDR3, the full variable domain is DSGVTQTPKHLITATGQRVTLRCSPRSGDLSVYWYQQSLDQGLQFLIQYYNGEERAKGNILERFSAQQFPDLHSELNLSSLELGDSALYFCASSVGRDHTIYFGEGSWLTVV.

This chain links TRBV11-1 with TRBJ2-1; maybe TRBD2 (5 bases). V lost 1 base, J lost 4 bases, and 8 bases lay in between. The CDR3 loop spans 14 amino acids. The germline V gene encodes CDR1 SGHAT and CDR2 FQDESV (reference sequence). CDR3 nucleotides: TGTGCCAGCAGCTTAGAGCGAGGGTACAATGAGCAGTTCTTC. Its protein is CASSLERGYNEQFF. Drawing the rest from reference TRBV11-1 and TRBJ2-1, the complete variable domain is EAEVAQSPRYKITEKSQAVAFWCDPISGHATLYWYRQILGQGPELLVQFQDESVVDDSQLPKDRFSAERLKGVDSTLKIQPAELGDSAMYLCASSLERGYNEQFFGPGTRLTVL.

J is TRBJ2-7 and V is TRBV4-1, with D perhaps TRBD2 (6 bases). V lost 0 bases and J 3 bases, leaving 9 bases between the germline ends. The CDR3 contains 14 residues. Per germline, CDR1 MGHRA and CDR2 YSYEKL. The DNA for the CDR3 is TGCGCCAGCAGCCAAGAGGGGACTTACTACGAGCAGTACTTC. This sequence encodes CASSQEGTYYEQYF.

V and J are TRBV6-5 and TRBJ1-1; 8 nucleotides agree with TRBD1. The CDR3 sequence is 14 residues long. The germline CDR1 and CDR2 sequences are MNHEY and SVGAGI. Trimming removed 5 bases from V and 3 bases from J; junction bases left unmatched: 5. The CDR3 sequence: CASSDDRGDTEAFF. CDR3 coding DNA: TGTGCCAGCAGTGATGACAGGGGTGACACTGAAGCTTTCTTT.

This clonotype was observed a handful of times. The chain has TRBV29-1 and TRBJ2-1; D may be TRBD1 (7 bases). The CDR3 totals 15 residues. The germline V gene encodes CDR1 SQVTM and CDR2 ANQGSEA. V was pared by 6 bases and J by 2 bases, with 17 bases between. DNA for the CDR3: TGCAGCGTCCCCGCGGGACAGAGGACCTACAATGAGCAGTTCTTC. It is translated as CSVPAGQRTYNEQFF.

The chain's CDR3 is CATRTSGRTDTQYF. CDR3 nucleotides: TGTGCCACCCGGACTAGCGGGAGGACAGATACGCAGTATTTT. V is TRBV24-1 and J is TRBJ2-3, with TRBD2 identical over 14 bases. V shed 9 bases and J 3 bases; nucleotides not matched to a gene: 1. The CDR3 sequence is 14 residues long. The germline V gene has CDR1 KGHDR and CDR2 SFDVKD.

This clonotype has at least ten counts. For the CDR3, the DNA is TGTGCCAGCAGTTTGACAGGGTTCAATGAGCAGTTCTTC. It codes for CASSLTGFNEQFF. V gene TRBV5-8 combines with J gene TRBJ2-1; 7 nucleotides line up with TRBD1. After removal of 5 bases from V and 6 bases from J, the junction contained 5 bases not matched to a gene. The CDR3 runs 13 residues. Germline V gene lookup returns CDR1 SGHTS and CDR2 YDEGEE.